This is a list of T cell receptor beta chains from one sample in a study of cytomegalovirus exposure and HLA in healthy donors. Here immunoSEQ multiplex PCR was the method, and the copy in TCRdb shows in-frame clones only, minus some. The sample holds roughly 100,000 clones; approximately 86% are singletons and the top ten take around 4.1%. Source material: PBMCs. These receptors were obtained from a woman under 30 in good health and CMV-seropositive. CDR3s include the opening cysteine and the closing phenylalanine or tryptophan. D genes are given only for firm matches. Clone sizes are given selectively: once, few, many, or a class where the clone is expanded.

clone size: .; V gene: TRBV10-3; J gene: TRBJ2-1; CDR3 length: 11; D gene: TRBD2; CDR3 DNA: TGTGCCATCAGTGAGGGACGGGAGGGGTTCTTC; CDR3 protein: CAISEGREGFF
clone size: .; V gene: TRBV7-3; J gene: TRBJ2-3; CDR3 length: 15; D gene: .; CDR3 DNA: TGTGCCAGCACCTTGCGAGGGCGAAGCACAGATACGCAGTATTTT; CDR3 protein: CASTLRGRSTDTQYF
clone size: once; V gene: TRBV4-1; J gene: TRBJ1-4; CDR3 length: 15; D gene: .; CDR3 DNA: TGCGCCAGCAGCCAAGACAGAGGGTCGGGTGAAAAACTGTTTTTT; CDR3 protein: CASSQDRGSGEKLFF
clone size: .; V gene: TRBV2; J gene: TRBJ2-7; CDR3 length: 13; D gene: TRBD2; CDR3 DNA: TGTGCCAGCATGAGCGGGGGGGGGTACGAGCAGTACTTC; CDR3 protein: CASMSGGGYEQYF
clone size: .; V gene: TRBV9; J gene: TRBJ1-2; CDR3 length: 16; D gene: .; CDR3 DNA: TGTGCCAGCAGCGTAGAGGGGGGGCACTCCTTCTATGGCTACACCTTC; CDR3 protein: CASSVEGGHSFYGYTF
clone size: .; V gene: TRBV13; J gene: TRBJ2-3; CDR3 length: 14; D gene: .; CDR3 DNA: TGTGCCAGCAGCCTAGGGACTAGCACAGATACGCAGTATTTT; CDR3 protein: CASSLGTSTDTQYF
clone size: .; V gene: TRBV18; J gene: TRBJ1-5; CDR3 length: 14; D gene: .; CDR3 DNA: TGTGCCAGCTCACAAAACGCGGGGAGACAGCCCCAGCATTTT; CDR3 protein: CASSQNAGRQPQHF
clone size: .; V gene: TRBV9; J gene: TRBJ2-1; CDR3 length: 17; D gene: TRBD2; CDR3 DNA: TGTGCCAGCAGCGTCGGCGGGGGGGATAGCTCCTACAATGAGCAGTTCTTC; CDR3 protein: CASSVGGGDSSYNEQFF
clone size: .; V gene: TRBV28; J gene: TRBJ1-2; CDR3 length: 16; D gene: TRBD1; CDR3 DNA: TGTGCCAGCAGTGTAATGACAGGGGGCGCTTTGTATGGCTACACCTTC; CDR3 protein: CASSVMTGGALYGYTF
clone size: .; V gene: TRBV2; J gene: TRBJ2-5; CDR3 length: 13; D gene: .; CDR3 DNA: TGTGCCAGCAGGAGAGGGTCCCAAGAGACCCAGTACTTC; CDR3 protein: CASRRGSQETQYF
clone size: .; V gene: TRBV5-1; J gene: TRBJ2-5; CDR3 length: 13; D gene: .; CDR3 DNA: TGCGCCAGCAGCTTCCGACCGGGAGAGACCCAGTACTTC; CDR3 protein: CASSFRPGETQYF
clone size: .; V gene: TRBV5-4; J gene: TRBJ2-7; CDR3 length: 15; D gene: TRBD2; CDR3 DNA: TGTGCCAGCAGCGGCGGGGGCGGGAGGCTCTACGAGCAGTACTTC; CDR3 protein: CASSGGGGRLYEQYF
clone size: .; V gene: TRBV6-6; J gene: TRBJ1-2; CDR3 length: 12; D gene: TRBD1; CDR3 DNA: TGTGCCAGCAACGGACAGGGTCATGGCTACACCTTC; CDR3 protein: CASNGQGHGYTF
clone size: .; V gene: TRBV4-1; J gene: TRBJ2-3; CDR3 length: 19; D gene: TRBD2; CDR3 DNA: TGCGCCAGCAGTCAACCCGGACTAGCGGGAGAGAGGGACACAGATACGCAGTATTTT; CDR3 protein: CASSQPGLAGERDTDTQYF
clone size: once; V gene: TRBV5-6; J gene: TRBJ2-5; CDR3 length: 13; D gene: .; CDR3 DNA: TGTGCCAGCAGTCGACAGGGAGGAGAGACCCAGTACTTC; CDR3 protein: CASSRQGGETQYF
clone size: .; V gene: TRBV11-2; J gene: TRBJ2-5; CDR3 length: 15; D gene: .; CDR3 DNA: TGTGCCAGCAGCCCGAGCCGACTATCGGGGGAGACCCAGTACTTC; CDR3 protein: CASSPSRLSGETQYF
clone size: .; V gene: TRBV5-4; J gene: TRBJ2-7; CDR3 length: 16; D gene: TRBD1; CDR3 DNA: TGTGCCAGCAGCTTGGCCGCAGGGGGACCCTCCTACGAGCAGTACTTC; CDR3 protein: CASSLAAGGPSYEQYF
clone size: .; V gene: TRBV15; J gene: TRBJ1-1; CDR3 length: 13; D gene: TRBD1; CDR3 DNA: TGTGCCACCAGCAGGACAGGGTACACTGAAGCTTTCTTT; CDR3 protein: CATSRTGYTEAFF
clone size: once; V gene: TRBV27; J gene: TRBJ2-3; CDR3 length: 14; D gene: TRBD2; CDR3 DNA: TGTGCCAGCAGTAGCGGGGGGGCTAGGGATACGCAGTATTTT; CDR3 protein: CASSSGGARDTQYF
clone size: .; V gene: TRBV6-6; J gene: TRBJ2-1; CDR3 length: 15; D gene: TRBD2; CDR3 DNA: TGTGCCAGCAGCCGGGGGGGGAGCTCCTACAATGAGCAGTTCTTC; CDR3 protein: CASSRGGSSYNEQFF
clone size: .; V gene: TRBV27; J gene: TRBJ1-4; CDR3 length: 13; D gene: .; CDR3 DNA: TGTGCCAGCAGTCCGGTCCCCGGTGAAAAACTGTTTTTT; CDR3 protein: CASSPVPGEKLFF
clone size: .; V gene: TRBV7-3; J gene: TRBJ2-3; CDR3 length: 16; D gene: TRBD2; CDR3 DNA: TGTGCCAGCAGCCCGGGACTAGCGGGGGGCACAGATACGCAGTATTTT; CDR3 protein: CASSPGLAGGTDTQYF
clone size: .; V gene: TRBV13; J gene: TRBJ2-3; CDR3 length: 11; D gene: .; CDR3 DNA: TGTGCCAGCAGCTTCGGGAGCGCGCAGTATTTT; CDR3 protein: CASSFGSAQYF
clone size: .; V gene: TRBV10-3; J gene: TRBJ1-4; CDR3 length: 13; D gene: TRBD1; CDR3 DNA: TGTGCCATCAGGGGACAGGAACATGAAAAACTGTTTTTT; CDR3 protein: CAIRGQEHEKLFF
clone size: .; V gene: TRBV6-6; J gene: TRBJ2-3; CDR3 length: 13; D gene: .; CDR3 DNA: TGTGCCAGCAGTTACTCGGCCGGGGATACGCAGTATTTT; CDR3 protein: CASSYSAGDTQYF
clone size: .; V gene: TRBV7-3; J gene: TRBJ2-2; CDR3 length: 16; D gene: TRBD1; CDR3 DNA: TGTGCCAGCAGCTTAGATGGCAGGGGGCGCGCCGGGGAGCTGTTTTTT; CDR3 protein: CASSLDGRGRAGELFF
clone size: few; V gene: TRBV6-1; J gene: TRBJ2-3; CDR3 length: 18; D gene: TRBD2; CDR3 DNA: TGTGCCAGCAGTGAAGAGGGAGGGGAACAACTAAGCACAGATACGCAGTATTTT; CDR3 protein: CASSEEGGEQLSTDTQYF
clone size: .; V gene: TRBV5-1; J gene: TRBJ1-1; CDR3 length: 14; D gene: .; CDR3 DNA: TGCGCCAGCAGCCCTCGATTTGAGTATACTGAAGCTTTCTTT; CDR3 protein: CASSPRFEYTEAFF
clone size: .; V gene: TRBV7-2; J gene: TRBJ2-7; CDR3 length: 15; D gene: TRBD2; CDR3 DNA: TGTGCCAGCACCCTATGGGGGGGGTCTTCCTACGAGCAGTACTTC; CDR3 protein: CASTLWGGSSYEQYF
clone size: .; V gene: TRBV7-9; J gene: TRBJ2-7; CDR3 length: 15; D gene: .; CDR3 DNA: TGTGCCAGTTCCATGGGCGGGGTCGCCCAGGGCGAGCAGTACTTC; CDR3 protein: CASSMGGVAQGEQYF
clone size: .; V gene: TRBV28; J gene: TRBJ1-5; CDR3 length: 15; D gene: TRBD1; CDR3 DNA: TGTGCCAGCAGTTTGGGGGACAGACGGTTCGGAAGTAGACATTTT; CDR3 protein: CASSLGDRRFGSRHF
clone size: .; V gene: TRBV27; J gene: TRBJ1-1; CDR3 length: 14; D gene: .; CDR3 DNA: TGTGCCAGCACAAGTAGACTGGCTAACACTGAAGCTTTCTTT; CDR3 protein: CASTSRLANTEAFF
clone size: .; V gene: TRBV30; J gene: TRBJ2-3; CDR3 length: 14; D gene: .; CDR3 DNA: TGTGCCTGGAGTCGGCTGACTAGCACAGATACGCAGTATTTT; CDR3 protein: CAWSRLTSTDTQYF
clone size: .; V gene: TRBV5-4; J gene: TRBJ2-5; CDR3 length: 16; D gene: TRBD2; CDR3 DNA: TGTGCCAGCAGCTTGGGAATTAGCGGGAGGGCAGAGACCCAGTACTTC; CDR3 protein: CASSLGISGRAETQYF
clone size: .; V gene: TRBV5-4; J gene: TRBJ2-7; CDR3 length: 15; D gene: TRBD2; CDR3 DNA: TGTGCCAGCAGCTTTAGCGGGGGGCTCTCCTACGAGCAGTACTTC; CDR3 protein: CASSFSGGLSYEQYF
clone size: .; V gene: TRBV5-4; J gene: TRBJ1-1; CDR3 length: 15; D gene: TRBD1; CDR3 DNA: TGTGCCAGCAGCTGGGGACAGCGCGGCGTGACTGAAGCTTTCTTT; CDR3 protein: CASSWGQRGVTEAFF
clone size: .; V gene: TRBV7-8; J gene: TRBJ2-7; CDR3 length: 14; D gene: TRBD1; CDR3 DNA: TGTGCCAGCAGCTCCCCTGCCCCCGGGACAGGGAGGTACTTC; CDR3 protein: CASSSPAPGTGRYF
clone size: few; V gene: TRBV14; J gene: TRBJ1-5; CDR3 length: 18; D gene: .; CDR3 DNA: TGTGCCAGCAGCCAAGGGGAGCCCGGTCGTCTAAGCAATCAGCCCCAGCATTTT; CDR3 protein: CASSQGEPGRLSNQPQHF
clone size: .; V gene: TRBV7-9; J gene: TRBJ2-3; CDR3 length: 14; D gene: .; CDR3 DNA: TGTGCCAGCAGCTTAGGTCTTAGCACAGATACGCAGTATTTT; CDR3 protein: CASSLGLSTDTQYF
clone size: .; V gene: TRBV4-1; J gene: TRBJ1-6; CDR3 length: 15; D gene: .; CDR3 DNA: TGCGCCAGCAGCCAGACGGCAGACTCTAATTCACCCCTCCACTTT; CDR3 protein: CASSQTADSNSPLHF
clone size: .; V gene: TRBV27; J gene: TRBJ1-2; CDR3 length: 15; D gene: TRBD1; CDR3 DNA: TGTGCCAGCAGTTTATCGGGGACAGGGGGCGGTGGCTACACCTTC; CDR3 protein: CASSLSGTGGGGYTF
clone size: .; V gene: TRBV18; J gene: TRBJ2-7; CDR3 length: 18; D gene: TRBD1; CDR3 DNA: TGTGCCAGCTCACCAGAGTTGGGCAGGGGGTCAGCGTCCTACGAGCAGTACTTC; CDR3 protein: CASSPELGRGSASYEQYF
clone size: once; V gene: TRBV2; J gene: TRBJ2-1; CDR3 length: 12; D gene: TRBD2; CDR3 DNA: TGTGCCCCGGGGGGGGTGTACAATGAGCAGTTCTTC; CDR3 protein: CAPGGVYNEQFF
clone size: .; V gene: TRBV5-1; J gene: TRBJ1-6; CDR3 length: 16; D gene: TRBD1; CDR3 DNA: TGCGCCAGCAGCTTTACTGTCCAGGGGGCCAATTCACCCCTCCACTTT; CDR3 protein: CASSFTVQGANSPLHF
clone size: .; V gene: TRBV18; J gene: TRBJ2-1; CDR3 length: 17; D gene: .; CDR3 DNA: TGTGCCAGCTCATCCCGATTACCGCCACACTCCTACAGTGAGCAGTTCTTC; CDR3 protein: CASSSRLPPHSYSEQFF
clone size: .; V gene: TRBV9; J gene: TRBJ2-2; CDR3 length: 12; D gene: .; CDR3 DNA: TGTGCCAGCAGCCCATACACCGGGGAGCTGTTTTTT; CDR3 protein: CASSPYTGELFF
clone size: .; V gene: TRBV7-7; J gene: TRBJ1-5; CDR3 length: 19; D gene: .; CDR3 DNA: TGTGCCAGCAGCTTACTGCAGGGAGGAACGGATTATAGCAATCAGCCCCAGCATTTT; CDR3 protein: CASSLLQGGTDYSNQPQHF
clone size: .; V gene: TRBV23-1; J gene: TRBJ2-1; CDR3 length: 17; D gene: TRBD2; CDR3 DNA: TGCGCCAGCGCCTCAGCGGGGTATTCAAGCTCCTACAATGAGCAGTTCTTC; CDR3 protein: CASASAGYSSSYNEQFF
clone size: .; V gene: TRBV5-1; J gene: TRBJ1-1; CDR3 length: 17; D gene: TRBD1; CDR3 DNA: TGCGCCAGCAGCTCCGGACAGGGGGCCCTCCTGAACACTGAAGCTTTCTTT; CDR3 protein: CASSSGQGALLNTEAFF
clone size: .; V gene: TRBV27; J gene: TRBJ2-1; CDR3 length: 12; D gene: .; CDR3 DNA: TGTGCCAGCAGTTTGGGTAGCAATGGAGCGTTCTTC; CDR3 protein: CASSLGSNGAFF
clone size: .; V gene: TRBV9; J gene: TRBJ2-3; CDR3 length: 13; D gene: .; CDR3 DNA: TGTGCCAGCAGCTCCCCTCAGAAAGATACGCAGTATTTT; CDR3 protein: CASSSPQKDTQYF
clone size: .; V gene: TRBV9; J gene: TRBJ2-2; CDR3 length: 14; D gene: .; CDR3 DNA: TGTGCCAGCAGCGTAGAAGGGGGCACCGGGGAGCTGTTTTTT; CDR3 protein: CASSVEGGTGELFF
clone size: few; V gene: TRBV6-1; J gene: TRBJ2-1; CDR3 length: 17; D gene: TRBD2; CDR3 DNA: TGTGCCAGCAGTGAAAATATTCCGACTAGCGGGAACCATGAGCAGTTCTTC; CDR3 protein: CASSENIPTSGNHEQFF
clone size: .; V gene: TRBV10-1; J gene: TRBJ2-7; CDR3 length: 14; D gene: TRBD1; CDR3 DNA: TGCGCCAGCACTCCGGGACAGAGCTCCTACGAGCAGTACTTC; CDR3 protein: CASTPGQSSYEQYF
clone size: .; V gene: TRBV28; J gene: TRBJ2-3; CDR3 length: 16; D gene: .; CDR3 DNA: TGTGCCAGCTCTCTCACCAAGCGCCGGCAAGAGGATACGCAGTATTTT; CDR3 protein: CASSLTKRRQEDTQYF